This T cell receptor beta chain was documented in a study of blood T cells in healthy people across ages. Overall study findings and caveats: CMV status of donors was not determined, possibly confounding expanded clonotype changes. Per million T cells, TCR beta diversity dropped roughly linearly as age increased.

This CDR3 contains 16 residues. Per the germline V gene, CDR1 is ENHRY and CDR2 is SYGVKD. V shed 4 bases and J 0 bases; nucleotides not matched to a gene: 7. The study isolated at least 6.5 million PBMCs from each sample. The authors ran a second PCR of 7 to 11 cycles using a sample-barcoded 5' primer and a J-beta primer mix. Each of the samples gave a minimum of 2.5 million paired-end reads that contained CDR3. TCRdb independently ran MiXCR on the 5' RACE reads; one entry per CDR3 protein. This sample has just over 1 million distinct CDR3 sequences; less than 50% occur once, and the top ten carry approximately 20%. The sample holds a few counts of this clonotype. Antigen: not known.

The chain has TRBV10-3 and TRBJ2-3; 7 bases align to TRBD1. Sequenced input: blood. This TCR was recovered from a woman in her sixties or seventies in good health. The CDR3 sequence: CAISGQDRSSTDTQYF. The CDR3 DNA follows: TGTGCCATCAGTGGGCAGGACAGGAGTAGCACAGATACGCAGTATTTT.